These T cell receptor beta chains were read from a single sample in a study of spatial heterogeneity in lung cancer. MiXCR, run by TCRdb on the 5' RACE reads, gives a single entry per CDR3 protein. The sample yields 15,000 or so distinct CDR3 sequences, roughly 7.7% seen once. The sample consisted of PBMCs, taken at surgery. These TCRs come from a female donor with early-stage non-small cell lung cancer. CDR3s include the opening cysteine and the closing phenylalanine or tryptophan. Clone size is shown for a subset of rows, as once, few, many or a class of expanded clone.

clone size: many
J gene: TRBJ2-5
V gene: TRBV5-4
CDR3 protein: CASSRRLAGPQETQYF

clone size: once
J gene: TRBJ1-2
V gene: TRBV7-9
CDR3 protein: CASSDRANYGYTF

clone size: few
J gene: TRBJ1-5
V gene: TRBV15
CDR3 protein: CATSRAGPNQPQHF

clone size: many
J gene: TRBJ2-7
V gene: TRBV4-3
CDR3 protein: CASSPFRDGYSYEQYF

clone size: many
J gene: TRBJ2-1
V gene: TRBV19
CDR3 protein: CASSISQLTGNNEQFF

clone size: many
J gene: TRBJ2-5
V gene: TRBV7-9
CDR3 protein: CASSPPFRQAGETQYF

clone size: many
J gene: TRBJ2-7
V gene: TRBV19
CDR3 protein: CASSITAKPYEQYF

clone size: .
J gene: TRBJ1-5
V gene: TRBV5-6
CDR3 protein: CASSLFWVRGEHQPQHF

clone size: .
J gene: TRBJ2-7
V gene: TRBV7-2
CDR3 protein: CASSPGGGLAYEQYF

clone size: few
J gene: TRBJ1-1
V gene: TRBV7-8
CDR3 protein: CASNPEGLGTEAFF

clone size: many
J gene: TRBJ1-5
V gene: TRBV6-6
CDR3 protein: CASRIQGQGDQPQHF

clone size: many
J gene: TRBJ2-6
V gene: TRBV5-1
CDR3 protein: CASSSLFTGTGANVLTF

clone size: many
J gene: TRBJ2-3
V gene: TRBV11-2
CDR3 protein: CASSLFEAGRTDTQYF

clone size: many
J gene: TRBJ2-5
V gene: TRBV6-5
CDR3 protein: CASRTGVQTQYF

clone size: .
J gene: TRBJ2-1
V gene: TRBV20-1
CDR3 protein: CSIDSPSRNNEQFF

clone size: many
J gene: TRBJ1-4
V gene: TRBV23-1
CDR3 protein: CASSRDKNDREKLFF

clone size: medium-sized
J gene: TRBJ2-3
V gene: TRBV7-2
CDR3 protein: CASSFLSSGGRSDTQYF

clone size: .
J gene: TRBJ2-1
V gene: TRBV24-1
CDR3 protein: CATSETGPQRYNEQFF

clone size: many
J gene: TRBJ1-6
V gene: TRBV6-2/TRBV6-3
CDR3 protein: CASSYSIRGNSPLHF

clone size: few
J gene: TRBJ2-7
V gene: TRBV5-1
CDR3 protein: CASSSRAVALESGQYF

clone size: .
J gene: TRBJ2-5
V gene: TRBV20-1
CDR3 protein: CSARRRQETQYF

clone size: many
J gene: TRBJ2-3
V gene: TRBV7-2
CDR3 protein: CASSPNTDTQYF

clone size: .
J gene: TRBJ1-6
V gene: TRBV11-2
CDR3 protein: CASSLDRTSPLHF

clone size: many
J gene: TRBJ1-2
V gene: TRBV29-1
CDR3 protein: CSVVGQGVDYTF

clone size: many
J gene: TRBJ2-7
V gene: TRBV6-1
CDR3 protein: CASIQDGGAYEQYF

clone size: many
J gene: TRBJ2-7
V gene: TRBV11-2
CDR3 protein: CASSLLSQGALEQYF

clone size: many
J gene: TRBJ1-3
V gene: TRBV6-1
CDR3 protein: CASGSLNSGNTIYF

clone size: many
J gene: TRBJ2-7
V gene: TRBV18
CDR3 protein: CASSPGGDASYEQYF

clone size: few
J gene: TRBJ2-1
V gene: TRBV28
CDR3 protein: CASRGLTGKAYNEQFF

clone size: many
J gene: TRBJ2-7
V gene: TRBV14
CDR3 protein: CASSQEGAGSAYEQYF

clone size: .
J gene: TRBJ2-3
V gene: TRBV5-1
CDR3 protein: CASSLGLAGGQDGDF

clone size: many
J gene: TRBJ1-4
V gene: TRBV7-2
CDR3 protein: CASSLQGATNEKLFF

clone size: .
J gene: TRBJ1-2
V gene: TRBV6-6
CDR3 protein: CASSSPAGQNLLTFDSYGYTF

clone size: many
J gene: TRBJ1-2
V gene: TRBV20-1
CDR3 protein: CSARDGGPANYGYTF

clone size: few
J gene: TRBJ1-5
V gene: TRBV19
CDR3 protein: CASSTGGLGYQPQHF

clone size: few
J gene: TRBJ1-5
V gene: TRBV29-1
CDR3 protein: CSVGAGRHQPQHF

clone size: .
J gene: TRBJ2-1
V gene: TRBV19
CDR3 protein: CASSADGGSYNEQFF

clone size: many
J gene: TRBJ2-1
V gene: TRBV2
CDR3 protein: CASRGTGFYEQFF

clone size: many
J gene: TRBJ1-4
V gene: TRBV28
CDR3 protein: CASRGRGLSNEKLFF

clone size: many
J gene: TRBJ2-1
V gene: TRBV7-9
CDR3 protein: CASSSGGLAGHNEQFF

clone size: many
J gene: TRBJ2-1
V gene: TRBV5-4
CDR3 protein: CASSSNRGAYNEQFF

clone size: many
J gene: TRBJ2-7
V gene: TRBV7-9
CDR3 protein: CASSGGGISYEQYF

clone size: many
J gene: TRBJ1-5
V gene: TRBV5-8
CDR3 protein: CASSLPGGGDQPQHF

clone size: many
J gene: TRBJ2-1
V gene: TRBV12-5
CDR3 protein: CASGLGPTGLSSYNEQFF

clone size: many
J gene: TRBJ2-1
V gene: TRBV7-2
CDR3 protein: CASSQARGGRRQFF

clone size: few
J gene: TRBJ1-5
V gene: TRBV20-1
CDR3 protein: CSAYTDGNQPQHF

clone size: .
J gene: TRBJ2-5
V gene: TRBV7-9
CDR3 protein: CASSLEGYRYREGETQYF

clone size: few
J gene: TRBJ2-3
V gene: TRBV24-1
CDR3 protein: CATGQGMADTQYF

clone size: many
J gene: TRBJ2-7
V gene: TRBV5-1
CDR3 protein: CASSLPGLATYEQYF

clone size: many
J gene: TRBJ1-6
V gene: TRBV21-1
CDR3 protein: CASSKKMRGLHNSPLHF

clone size: few
J gene: TRBJ1-2
V gene: TRBV27
CDR3 protein: CASSLQGAVMSYGYTF

clone size: few
J gene: TRBJ2-7
V gene: TRBV6-5
CDR3 protein: CASRLPPEGAEQYF

clone size: few
J gene: TRBJ1-2
V gene: TRBV19
CDR3 protein: CASSPDRGNYGYTF

clone size: few
J gene: TRBJ1-1
V gene: TRBV25-1
CDR3 protein: CASSENSPHEAFF

clone size: many
J gene: TRBJ1-1
V gene: TRBV4-1
CDR3 protein: CASSRLGQGAAFF

clone size: many
J gene: TRBJ2-1
V gene: TRBV7-2
CDR3 protein: CASSSLITSGGAGEQFF

clone size: many
J gene: TRBJ2-2
V gene: TRBV6-4
CDR3 protein: CASGGNTGELFF

clone size: many
J gene: TRBJ1-2
V gene: TRBV7-9
CDR3 protein: CASSPPDRDRLKDYTF

clone size: many
J gene: TRBJ1-2
V gene: TRBV11-2
CDR3 protein: CASSLEARSNGYTF

clone size: many
J gene: TRBJ2-1
V gene: TRBV5-1
CDR3 protein: CASSLAIFAGHEQFF